This is a list of T cell receptor beta chains from one sample in a study of T-cell memory formation after mild COVID-19. Via MiXCR, TCRdb re-called the 5' RACE reads, giving one row per CDR3 protein. The sample consists of more than 300,000 distinct CDR3 sequences, roughly an eighth of them appearing once. Sample: PBMCs or a T cell subset sorted from them (not recorded which). All receptors derive from a man younger than 35 who had mild COVID-19 (a few samples of this study predate the infection). Cell type and time point are not known. The CDR3 runs from the conserved cysteine through the conserved F or W. A D gene is named only where the DNA matches it firmly. Size values are once, few and many counts, or a class for expanded clones, and some rows have none.

V gene,D gene,clone size,J gene,CDR3 DNA,CDR3 protein
TRBV29-1,-,many,TRBJ1-1,TGCAGCGTTGCGACCGGGACAAGGAACACTGAAGCTTTCTTT,CSVATGTRNTEAFF
TRBV6-5,-,-,TRBJ1-2,TGTGCCAGCAGTTACTCCGCCGGGGGGGAGGGCTATGGCTACACCTTC,CASSYSAGGEGYGYTF
TRBV7-9,-,many,TRBJ2-3,TGTGCCAGCAGCTTGCTCGGGCAGAGCACAGATACGCAGTATTTT,CASSLLGQSTDTQYF
TRBV10-3,-,-,TRBJ2-5,TGTGCCATCAGTGAGTCAACAGGACAAGAGACCCAGTACTTC,CAISESTGQETQYF
TRBV4-1,TRBD2,-,TRBJ2-1,TGCGCCAGCAGCCAAGAAGAGGGACTAGCGGGGGACAATGAGCAGTTCTTC,CASSQEEGLAGDNEQFF
TRBV6-5,-,-,TRBJ1-1,TGTGCCATCAGTTACTCGATCGGGACTGAAGCTTTCTTT,CAISYSIGTEAFF
TRBV28,-,few,TRBJ2-3,TGTGCCAGCAGGTCCGTAGGGCGCCCGATAACAGATACGCAGTATTTT,CASRSVGRPITDTQYF
TRBV20-1,-,-,TRBJ1-4,TGCAGTGCTAGGGGTGTGGCAGGGTGGACTAATGAAAAACTGTTTTTT,CSARGVAGWTNEKLFF
TRBV6-1,-,-,TRBJ2-3,TGTGCCAGCAGTGAAGCTAGTCCAGATACGCAGTATTTT,CASSEASPDTQYF
TRBV6-6,-,-,TRBJ1-2,TGTGCCAGCAGTTACGGCGACGGACTCGTTAACTATGGCTACACCTTC,CASSYGDGLVNYGYTF
TRBV12-3/TRBV12-4,-,many,TRBJ2-5,TGTGCCAGCAGAGGTGATTCCGGGAACGACCCGACCCAGTACTTC,CASRGDSGNDPTQYF
TRBV12-3/TRBV12-4,TRBD1,-,TRBJ1-2,TGTGCCAGCAGTTCGAGGGGGACAGTCGGCTATGACTACACCTTC,CASSSRGTVGYDYTF
TRBV9,TRBD1,few,TRBJ2-7,TGTGCCAGCAGCCGGAGGGACAGGGACACCTACGAGCAGTACTTC,CASSRRDRDTYEQYF
TRBV6-2/TRBV6-3,-,-,TRBJ1-2,TGTGCCAGCAGCGCCTCACTCTATGGCTACACCTTC,CASSASLYGYTF
TRBV20-1,TRBD2,many,TRBJ2-5,TGCAGCGCCCGGACGGGAGGAGAGACCCAGTACTTC,CSARTGGETQYF
TRBV27,-,few,TRBJ2-7,TGTGCCAGCAGGGGACACGACTCCTACGAGCAGTACTTC,CASRGHDSYEQYF
TRBV9,TRBD1,-,TRBJ2-3,TGTGCCAGCAGCGGACAGGGCTCAGTAGCCCGGGATACGCAGTATTTT,CASSGQGSVARDTQYF
TRBV12-3/TRBV12-4,-,-,TRBJ1-1,TGTGCCAGCAGTCCCTCGGGGGGCCGAACTGAAGCTTTCTTT,CASSPSGGRTEAFF
TRBV4-2,-,-,TRBJ1-2,TGTGCCAGCAGCCAATTTGGTTCGAATTTACAGGGTCCTTACTATGGCTACACCTTC,CASSQFGSNLQGPYYGYTF
TRBV20-1,-,-,TRBJ2-5,TGCAGTGCTACGGAAAGTTCAGAGACCCAGTACTTC,CSATESSETQYF
TRBV18,TRBD1,few,TRBJ2-3,TGTGCCAGCTCACCGACCGGGACAGGGGGCTCAGATACGCAGTATTTT,CASSPTGTGGSDTQYF
TRBV6-2/TRBV6-3,-,few,TRBJ1-1,TGTGCCAGCAGAGGGCATGGTGGGACTGAAGCTTTCTTT,CASRGHGGTEAFF
TRBV27,TRBD2,medium-sized,TRBJ2-2,TGTGCCAGCAGTTTACTTATAGCGGGGGGGCAAGGCGGGGAGCTGTTTTTT,CASSLLIAGGQGGELFF
TRBV7-2,-,few,TRBJ1-1,TGTGCCAGCAGCTGGGACAACACTGAAGCTTTCTTT,CASSWDNTEAFF
TRBV7-9,-,few,TRBJ1-5,TGTGCCAGCAGCTTGATGGGTAGCAATCAGCCCCAGCATTTT,CASSLMGSNQPQHF
TRBV2,-,few,TRBJ2-3,TGTGCCAGCAGTCGGGACATAAGCACAGATACGCAGTATTTT,CASSRDISTDTQYF
TRBV19,-,-,TRBJ1-1,TGTGCCAGTACGGACACCATTAACACTGAAGCTTTCTTT,CASTDTINTEAFF
TRBV6-6,-,few,TRBJ2-1,TGTGCCTCCTTAGGGGGGGCCAGCTCCTACAATGAGCAGTTCTTC,CASLGGASSYNEQFF
TRBV30,TRBD1,-,TRBJ1-2,TGTGCCTGGAGAATGGGACAGGGGCTCTATGGCTACACCTTC,CAWRMGQGLYGYTF
TRBV3-1,-,few,TRBJ2-3,TGTGCCAGCAGCCAAGGGCCCTGGCAGTATTTT,CASSQGPWQYF
TRBV12-3/TRBV12-4,-,-,TRBJ1-2,TGTGCCAGCAGGAGGACCGACGAAGGCTACACCTTC,CASRRTDEGYTF
TRBV7-9,-,few,TRBJ1-1,TGTGCCAGCAGCCCCGGGATTGAAGCTTTCTTT,CASSPGIEAFF
TRBV18,-,many,TRBJ2-5,TGTGCCAGCTCACCATTGGAGACCCAGTACTTC,CASSPLETQYF
TRBV7-3,-,few,TRBJ2-1,TGTGCCAGCAGCATTGACGGTGAGCAGTTCTTC,CASSIDGEQFF
TRBV6-5,TRBD1,few,TRBJ2-3,TGTGCCAGCAGCTCCGGGACAGACACAGATACGCAGTATTTT,CASSSGTDTDTQYF
TRBV2,-,few,TRBJ2-2,TGTGCCAGCAGTGGGCCTAACGGGGAGCTGTTTTTT,CASSGPNGELFF
TRBV7-2,-,-,TRBJ1-5,TGTGCCAGCAGCGACCGAGGGGGGCTTGGCAATCAGCCCCAGCATTTT,CASSDRGGLGNQPQHF
TRBV4-2,-,few,TRBJ2-1,TGTGCCAGCAGCCAAGATATGGGCCCCTCTATGTTGAGCAATGAGCAGTTCTTC,CASSQDMGPSMLSNEQFF
TRBV12-3/TRBV12-4,-,few,TRBJ1-1,TGTGCCAGCAGTTGGGCAGAATCTGAAGCTTTCTTT,CASSWAESEAFF
TRBV4-1,-,many,TRBJ1-1,TGCGCCAGCAGCCAAGAATGGGGGGAGACTGAAGCTTTCTTT,CASSQEWGETEAFF
TRBV4-2,-,few,TRBJ1-1,TGTGCCAGCAGCCAAGAGTGGGGGGGAAGGGCTTTCTTT,CASSQEWGGRAFF
TRBV7-9,-,-,TRBJ2-2,TGTGCCAGCAGAGGGGACCGGGTGAACACCGGGGAGCTGTTTTTT,CASRGDRVNTGELFF
TRBV28,-,-,TRBJ2-1,TGTGCCAGCACCCCCGCGGACTTTGGCTACAATGAGCAGTTCTTC,CASTPADFGYNEQFF
TRBV19,TRBD1,few,TRBJ2-2,TGTGCCAGTAGTCCCCGGACAGGGTGGGACACCGGGGAGCTGTTTTTT,CASSPRTGWDTGELFF
TRBV4-1,-,few,TRBJ1-2,TGCGCCAGCAGCCAGCTCGAGGGGGGACGCTTCTATGGCTACACCTTC,CASSQLEGGRFYGYTF